These 7 T cell receptor beta chains originate from one sample sequenced in a study of blood T cell repertoires in COVID-19. Measured with immunoSEQ multiplex PCR; TCRdb has only the in-frame clones, and not every one. The sample comprises more than 120,000 clones, around nine tenths of which are singletons, and over 8.5% rests with the top ten. The sample comprised peripheral blood. These receptors originate from a woman aged 50 to 65 with active or convalescent COVID-19.

This rearrangement joins TRBV14 to TRBJ1-1, with D hard to call. In germline, CDR1 is SGHDN, CDR2 FVKESK. V was cut by 1 base and J by 2 bases, with 8 bases left in between. The CDR3 is 14 amino acids. CDR3 amino acids: CASSQANVNTEAFF. The CDR3 bases are TGTGCCAGCAGCCAAGCTAACGTAAACACTGAAGCTTTCTTT. Combining the CDR3 with reference TRBV14 and TRBJ1-1 gives the whole variable domain EAGVTQFPSHSVIEKGQTVTLRCDPISGHDNLYWYRRVMGKEIKFLLHFVKESKQDESGMPNNRFLAERTGGTYSTLKVQPAELEDSGVYFCASSQANVNTEAFFGQGTRLTVV.

This chain links TRBV7-2 with TRBJ2-2, with 9 bases aligning to TRBD1. Germline values: CDR1 SGHTA, CDR2 FQGNSA. The trim removed 5 bases at V and 3 bases at J, leaving 4 bases unmatched. The CDR3 is 15 residues long. DNA of the CDR3: TGTGCCAGCAGCCTACAGGGGGCACACACCGGGGAGCTGTTTTTT. Encoded protein: CASSLQGAHTGELFF.

V gene TRBV6-6 combines with J gene TRBJ1-3; tentatively, D is TRBD1 (5 bases). CDR1 and CDR2 (germline): MNHNY, SVGAGI (reference sequence). The CDR3 length is 15 residues. Trimming took off 2 bases at V and 3 bases at J, with 11 bases between the two ends. This chain's CDR3 is CASSYPETVGNTIYF. The CDR3 DNA reads TGTGCCAGCAGTTACCCTGAGACAGTTGGAAACACCATATATTTT.

V and J are TRBV3-1 (or the pseudogene TRBV3-2) and TRBJ1-2, with D hard to call. This CDR3 region has 15 residues. V lost 3 bases and J lost 8, with 19 bases in between. CDR1 and CDR2 (germline): LGHDT, YNNKEL (reference sequence). In DNA form, the CDR3 reads TGTGCCAGCAGCCAGGTCCAATTCGTAGGAGGAGGCTACACCTTC. Translated: CASSQVQFVGGGYTF.

The chain joins TRBV6-5 to TRBJ1-1, with D unresolved. Germline V gene data show CDR1 as MNHEY and CDR2 as SVGAGI. V gave up 2 bases and J gave up 1 base, with 8 bases separating them. The CDR3 loop spans 14 amino acids. CDR3 in DNA: TGTGCCAGCAGTTACACATTAGCGAACACTGAAGCTTTCTTT. As protein: CASSYTLANTEAFF.

V usage is TRBV6-5 and J usage is TRBJ1-4, with TRBD1 as a possible D gene (6 bases). From germline, CDR1 is MNHEY and CDR2 SVGAGI. CDR3 length: 15 amino acids. The V and J ends lost 5 bases and 0 bases respectively, with 10 bases between them. This CDR3 is CASSRGQPTNEKLFF. CDR3 bases: TGTGCCAGCAGTCGAGGACAGCCAACTAATGAAAAACTGTTTTTT.

The V call is TRBV7-9, the J call TRBJ1-2; D gene unclear. The germline gives CDR1 SEHNR, CDR2 FQNEAQ (reference sequence). Trimming stripped 2 bases from V and 4 bases from J, with 5 bases between. The CDR3 sequence is 12 residues long. CDR3 DNA: TGTGCCAGCAGCTTAAACAGCTATGGCTACACCTTC. Protein sequence: CASSLNSYGYTF.